These 17 T cell receptor beta chains were sequenced from one sample in a study of blood T cells in healthy people across ages. Combining a sample-barcoded 5' primer with a J-beta primer mix, a second PCR ran for about 7 to 11 cycles. A single record per CDR3 protein comes from TCRdb applying MiXCR to the 5' RACE reads. The sample has 730,000 or so distinct CDR3 sequences; roughly 41% are singletons. Sequencing was done on a sample of blood. The receptor source for this set is a woman aged 55-69 years in good health.

The rearrangement joins TRBV28 to TRBJ2-1; perhaps TRBD2 as D (5 bases). Trimming cost V 1 base and J 6 bases, with 16 bases left between them. The V gene's germline CDR1 is MDHEN and CDR2 SYDVKM. The CDR3 length is 16 residues. CDR3 loop: CASSLLGGQYGNEQFF. CDR3 sequence (DNA): TGTGCCAGCAGTTTATTAGGCGGGCAGTATGGCAATGAGCAGTTCTTC. Supplemented by reference TRBV28 and TRBJ2-1, the full variable domain reads DVKVTQSSRYLVKRTGEKVFLECVQDMDHENMFWYRQDPGLGLRLIYFSYDVKMKEKGDIPEGYSVSREKKERFSLILESASTNQTSMYLCASSLLGGQYGNEQFFGPGTRLTVL.

Notes on this clonotype: At one end the junction does not follow the germline gene, possibly because of a read error. This chain links TRBV7-3 with TRBJ2-7; 7 nucleotides match TRBD1. This CDR3 spans 15 amino acids. Germline V lookup: CDR1 SGHTA, CDR2 FQGTGA. CDR3 amino acids: CTSSRDSNFYNEQYF. CDR3 in DNA: TGTACCAGCAGTCGGGACAGCAATTTCTACAATGAGCAGTACTTC.

This rearrangement joins TRBV10-3 to TRBJ2-5; 11 positions agree with TRBD2. Germline CDR1 ENHRY, CDR2 SYGVKD. V shed 11 bases, J shed 5 bases, and the junction held 16 bases outside the gene matches. The CDR3 is 16 amino acids. CDR3 residues: CASAPSGGPIGETQYF. The CDR3 nucleotides are TGTGCCTCCGCCCCTAGCGGGGGGCCGATAGGGGAGACCCAGTACTTC.

This clonotype has more than one count but fewer than ten. The rearrangement links TRBV18 to TRBJ1-6; 8 nucleotides align to TRBD1. V gave up 6 bases and J gave up 10 bases; unmatched junction bases: 11. The CDR3 consists of 15 residues. Germline lookup yields CDR1 KGHSH and CDR2 LQKENI. The chain's CDR3 is CASSQSGGSGSPLHF. The CDR3 DNA sequence: TGTGCCAGCTCTCAGTCAGGGGGCTCTGGATCACCCCTCCACTTT.

This clonotype was counted a few times. This chain connects TRBV10-2 to TRBJ2-3, with a possible D match to TRBD1 (6 bases). The CDR3 covers 13 residues. The V gene lost 6 bases and the J gene lost 3 bases, with 10 bases spanning the gap. Per germline, CDR1 WSHSY and CDR2 SAAADI. The CDR3 region is CASRRTETDTQYF. In DNA form, the CDR3 reads TGCGCCAGCAGAAGGACAGAGACAGATACGCAGTATTTT.

The chain employs TRBV12-3 or TRBV12-4 and TRBJ2-2, with D possibly TRBD1 on 6 matching bases. This CDR3 spans 15 amino acids. The ends were cut back, 5 bases at V and 0 bases at J, with 10 bases in the middle. This chain's CDR3 is CASSNTGPNTGELFF. The CDR3 DNA reads TGTGCCAGCAGTAACACAGGGCCGAACACCGGGGAGCTGTTTTTT.

This rearrangement joins TRBV3-1 to TRBJ1-1, with D possibly matching TRBD1 (5 bases). CDR1 is LGHDT, CDR2 YNNKEL, per germline (reference sequence). This CDR3 has 13 residues. V shed 11 bases and J shed 6 bases, with 19 bases lying between them. CDR3 sequence (DNA): TGTGCCGGCCGTCGCAGGGCGGTGGCTGAAGCTTTCTTT. Protein sequence: CAGRRRAVAEAFF.

In regard to this clonotype: One end of the junction fails to match germline, which may point to a read error. The J gene is TRBJ2-1, the V gene TRBV10-3, with 7 nucleotides matching TRBD2. There are 13 residues in the CDR3. Germline values: CDR1 ENHRY, CDR2 SYGVKD. The CDR3 DNA is TGTGCCATCATCGCGGGAGATTACAATGTGCAGTTCTTC. Its protein product is CAIIAGDYNVQFF.

The chain joins TRBV18 to TRBJ1-1; D is uncertain. V was trimmed by 3 bases and J by 0 bases, leaving 8 bases between them. CDR3 length equals 14 residues. Looked up from germline, CDR1 is KGHSH and CDR2 is LQKENI. The CDR3 reads CASSPEAMNTEAFF. In nucleotides, the CDR3 is TGTGCCAGCTCACCTGAAGCGATGAACACTGAAGCTTTCTTT. Using reference TRBV18 and TRBJ1-1 for the parts outside the CDR3, the full variable domain is NAGVMQNPRHLVRRRGQEARLRCSPMKGHSHVYWYRQLPEEGLKFMVYLQKENIIDESGMPKERFSAEFPKEGPSILRIQQVVRGDSAAYFCASSPEAMNTEAFFGQGTRLTVV.

The V gene is TRBV7-9, the J gene TRBJ2-3; D is possibly TRBD2 (6 bases). CDR3 length equals 15 residues. CDR1 SEHNR and CDR2 FQNEAQ come from the germline V gene (reference sequence). V dropped 4 bases and J dropped 3 bases, with 14 bases sitting between them. The CDR3 reads CASSSTREVTDTQYF. CDR3 DNA sequence: TGTGCCAGCAGCTCCACCAGGGAGGTGACAGATACGCAGTATTTT.

The rearrangement uses TRBV12-5 and TRBJ2-1, with TRBD2 identical over 13 bases. The germline CDR1 and CDR2 sequences are LGHNT and FRNRAP. The CDR3 sequence is 16 residues long. The junction had 4 bases not matched to a gene; V was cut back by 5 bases and J by 3 bases. DNA of the CDR3: TGTGCTAGTGGTGACGGACTAGCGGGAGACTACAATGAGCAGTTCTTC. Translation: CASGDGLAGDYNEQFF.

This sequence joins TRBV28 and TRBJ2-7, with D unclear. The DNA matches TRBJ2-5 better at its end, which makes the J call doubtful. Per the germline V gene, CDR1 is MDHEN and CDR2 is SYDVKM. The CDR3 sequence is 12 residues long. CDR3 bases: TGTGCCAGCAGTTTCAGCAGGCAGACCCAGTACTTC. It codes for CASSFSRQTQYF.

CDR3 amino acids: CASRGTSSSTDTQYF. CDR3 DNA: TGTGCCAGCAGAGGGACATCATCTAGCACAGATACGCAGTATTTT. J is TRBJ2-3 and V is TRBV12-3 or TRBV12-4; D might be TRBD1 (6 bases). Trimming removed 6 bases at V and 0 bases at J, with 13 bases between. The CDR3 extends over 15 amino acids.

The chain links TRBV6-1 to TRBJ2-3; 7 positions agree with TRBD1. V gave up 1 base and J gave up 1 base; unmatched junction bases: 8. The CDR3 has 17 amino acids. Germline V lookup: CDR1 MNHNS, CDR2 SASEGT. The CDR3 protein is CASSEGRQGVGTDTQYF. The CDR3 DNA reads TGTGCCAGCAGTGAAGGTCGACAGGGCGTTGGCACAGATACGCAGTATTTT.

The V call is TRBV6-2 or TRBV6-3, the J call TRBJ2-2; D is possibly TRBD2 (5 bases). Germline V lookup: CDR1 MNHEY, CDR2 SVGEGT. V lost 4 bases, J lost 7 bases, and 7 bases lay in between. The CDR3 sequence is 12 residues long. The chain's CDR3 is CASSSRGGELFF. In DNA, the CDR3 is TGTGCCAGCAGTTCCCGGGGCGGGGAGCTGTTTTTT.

Comment on this clonotype: A much more abundant neighbour one base away suggests this may be a read error. V is TRBV20-1 and J is TRBJ2-3; possibly TRBD2 for D (6 bases). Deletions cut 1 base from V and 1 base from J, with 9 bases between. CDR3 length: 14 amino acids. Germline CDR1 DFQATT, CDR2 SNEGSKA (reference sequence). The CDR3 bases are TGCAGTGCTAGAGTTGGGGAGGGCACAGATACGCAGTATTTT. Translation: CSARVGEGTDTQYF.

This clonotype was recorded a few times. This chain links TRBV30 with TRBJ1-5; possibly TRBD1 for D (6 bases). This CDR3 is 16 amino acids long. Between the trimmed V and J ends, which lost 4 bases and 2 bases, there was a span of 18 bases. Germline CDR1 is GTSNPN and CDR2 is SVGIG (reference sequence). The chain's CDR3 is CAWTEAGDIGNQPQHF. CDR3 bases: TGTGCCTGGACGGAGGCAGGGGACATTGGCAATCAGCCCCAGCATTTT.